Listed below are T cell receptor beta chains from one sample, sequenced in a study of OX40 agonist ivuxolimab in advanced cancers. Generated by immunoSEQ multiplex PCR, the TCRdb table keeps only in-frame clones and is missing some. In the table there are roughly 71,000 clones, roughly 85% of which are singletons. Sequencing was performed on CD4+ or CD8+ T cells sorted from blood, taken in a trial of the OX40 agonist ivuxolimab. The receptors stem from an adult with an advanced solid tumor such as melanoma, head and neck, liver or kidney cancer. Both conserved end residues are part of each CDR3. The D gene is left open where the match is weak. Clone sizes are given selectively: once, few, many, or a class where the clone is expanded.

TRBJ1-1 - TRBV6-5 - TGTGCCAGCATTCTCTCTACAGGGATCCCTGAAGCTTTCTTT CASILSTGIPEAFF
TRBJ2-6 TRBD1 TRBV11-1 - TGTGCCAGCAGCCCGACAGGGCTTGGGGCCAACGTCCTGACTTTC CASSPTGLGANVLTF
TRBJ1-6 - TRBV5-4 - TGTGCCAGCAGCTTGGACAGCAATAATTCACCCCTCCACTTT CASSLDSNNSPLHF
TRBJ2-5 - TRBV27 - TGTGCCAGCAGCCGACAGGCAGGCCAAGAGACCCAGTACTTC CASSRQAGQETQYF
TRBJ2-7 TRBD1 TRBV18 - TGTGCCAGCTCGCGTGAGACGGGACAGCCCGGCTACGAGCAGTACTTC CASSRETGQPGYEQYF
TRBJ2-3 - TRBV6-1 - TGTGCCAACGGGGGGCTAAGCACAGATACGCAGTATTTT CANGGLSTDTQYF
TRBJ2-1 TRBD2 TRBV10-2 - TGCGCCAGCATTTTGACTAGCGGTTACAATGAGCAGTTCTTC CASILTSGYNEQFF
TRBJ1-3 - TRBV12-2 - TGTGCAAGTCGCTTAGCGCCCTATCGACAGGGGACTGGAAACACCATATATTTT CASRLAPYRQGTGNTIYF
TRBJ2-7 - TRBV5-6 - TGTGCCAGCACCAGTTCCTACGAGCAGTACTTC CASTSSYEQYF
TRBJ1-1 - TRBV7-9 - TGTGCCAGCAGCTCGAGGGGGAACACTGAAGCTTTCTTT CASSSRGNTEAFF
TRBJ2-7 - TRBV27 - TGTGCCAGCCGACTAGATGGACTTGGGGACCCTTACGAGCAGTACTTC CASRLDGLGDPYEQYF
TRBJ1-1 - TRBV2 - TGTGCCAGCAATGACTTGAACACTGAAGCTTTCTTT CASNDLNTEAFF
TRBJ2-7 TRBD1 TRBV10-3 - TGTGCCATTGGGGGGCTAGACAGGGGCTACGAGCAGTACTTC CAIGGLDRGYEQYF
TRBJ2-3 TRBD2 TRBV5-6 - TGTGCCAGCAGCTCAGGACTAGCGGGGGATACGCAGTATTTT CASSSGLAGDTQYF
TRBJ2-3 - TRBV27 - TGTGCCAGCAGGGACTCCTTCCGACCCAGAGATACGCAGTATTTT CASRDSFRPRDTQYF
TRBJ1-5 TRBD1 TRBV5-1 - TGCGCCAGCAGCTTGGACAGGGGGAATCAGCCCCAGCATTTT CASSLDRGNQPQHF
TRBJ2-3 TRBD1 TRBV4-1 - TGCGCCAGCAGCCAAGGGACAGGGGGGGATACGCAGTATTTT CASSQGTGGDTQYF
TRBJ1-2 - TRBV20-1 - TGCAGTGCGGGGAGAAGGGGTGGCTACACCTTC CSAGRRGGYTF
TRBJ2-3 - TRBV5-1 - TGCGCCAGCAGCTTGGGGGCAGCCACAGATACGCAGTATTTT CASSLGAATDTQYF
TRBJ1-5 - TRBV29-1 - TGCAGCTCCGAAGGTCCTGTCCGCTGGGATCAGCCCCAGCATTTT CSSEGPVRWDQPQHF
TRBJ2-5 - TRBV4-1 - TGCGCCAGCAGCCAGGGGGACTTGAAAGAGACCCAGTACTTC CASSQGDLKETQYF
TRBJ2-3 - TRBV18 once TGTGCCAGCTCACCTCTCGGGAGCGGCACAGATACGCAGTATTTT CASSPLGSGTDTQYF
TRBJ2-2 TRBD1 TRBV28 - TGTGCCAGCAGTACCCGGACAGGGGTCACCGGGGAGCTGTTTTTT CASSTRTGVTGELFF
TRBJ1-1 TRBD1 TRBV5-6 - TGTGCCAGCAGCTATTCGCCGGGACAGAATATGAACACTGAAGCTTTCTTT CASSYSPGQNMNTEAFF
TRBJ1-3 - TRBV29-1 - TGCAGCGTTTCAGCCGACGGAAACACCATATATTTT CSVSADGNTIYF
TRBJ1-3 TRBD1 TRBV6-6 - TGTGCCAGCAGCCTCGACAGGGGCAGAGACACCATATATTTT CASSLDRGRDTIYF
TRBJ1-3 - TRBV12-2 - TGTGCAAGTCGCTTCCATAGGAAGGGTGGAAACACCATATATTTT CASRFHRKGGNTIYF
TRBJ2-7 - TRBV7-2 - TGTGCCAGCAGCCAAGGGGGAATCCCCTACGAGCAGTACTTC CASSQGGIPYEQYF
TRBJ2-7 - TRBV5-1 - TGCGCCAGCAGCTTGGGTTCGGGAAGCGTCTACGAGCAGTACTTC CASSLGSGSVYEQYF
TRBJ2-1 - TRBV7-2 - TGTGCCAGCAGCCCCGCGGGTCAGCGGGACAACAATGAGCAGTTCTTC CASSPAGQRDNNEQFF
TRBJ2-1 - TRBV9 - TGTGCCAGCAGCGTAGGGGCAGAAGCCTTTCATGAGCAGTTCTTC CASSVGAEAFHEQFF